This paragraph covers one TCR beta chain sequence. Its target is not known. V was cut by 4 bases and J by 1 base, with 7 bases left in between. The CDR3 extends over 13 amino acids. The germline CDR1 and CDR2 sequences are MDHEN and SYDVKM. This sample was included in a study of Ad26.COV2.S vaccination and SARS-CoV-2 variants. The study's findings and limits: TCR breadth and depth estimates may have understated total T cell responses.

The table came from immunoSEQ multiplex PCR; TCRdb's copy has only in-frame clones and leaves some out. The sample contains approximately 500,000 clones, roughly 87% of which appear only once. Treatment described: about 20 received Ad26.COV2.S at low or high dose, single or two shots; about 5 received placebo; per-sample allocation not given. The samples were gathered on day 63 after the first injection of vaccine or placebo. Sequenced material: peripheral blood, taken in a trial of Ad26.COV2.S vaccine versus placebo. The TCR was taken from a person aged 18 to 65 who received the Ad26.COV2.S COVID-19 vaccine or a placebo. The J gene is TRBJ1-2, the V gene TRBV28; possibly TRBD1 for D (5 bases). The CDR3 DNA follows: TGTGCCAGCAGTTCCAGGGATAACTATGGCTACACCTTC. As protein: CASSSRDNYGYTF.